The rows below give T cell receptor beta chains drawn from one sample of a study of Ad26.COV2.S vaccination and SARS-CoV-2 variants. The assay was immunoSEQ multiplex PCR, and TCRdb's table has in-frame clones only and misses some. The data hold roughly 330,000 clones, with roughly 90% observed a single time. This material consisted of peripheral blood, taken in a trial of Ad26.COV2.S vaccine versus placebo. The receptors derive from a person between 18 and 65 years old who received the Ad26.COV2.S COVID-19 vaccine or a placebo. Both conserved end residues are part of each CDR3. D genes are given only for firm matches. Clone size appears in some rows only: once, few, many, or a class for an expanded clone.

abundance: NA; d_gene: TRBD1; j_gene: TRBJ1-5; v_gene: TRBV18; CDR3nt: TGTGCCAGCTCCCGAGGGGACAGGGGGGCCACTAGCAATCAGCCCCAGCATTTT; CDR3aa: CASSRGDRGATSNQPQHF
abundance: NA; d_gene: NA; j_gene: TRBJ2-5; v_gene: TRBV3-1/TRBV3-2; CDR3nt: TGTGCCAGCAGCCACCGTAGGGGACGCGAGACCCAGTACTTC; CDR3aa: CASSHRRGRETQYF
abundance: NA; d_gene: NA; j_gene: TRBJ1-1; v_gene: TRBV4-3; CDR3nt: TGCGCCAGCAGCCAAGGGGATGAACGGACTGAAGCTTTCTTT; CDR3aa: CASSQGDERTEAFF
abundance: NA; d_gene: NA; j_gene: TRBJ1-6; v_gene: TRBV9; CDR3nt: TGTGCCAGCAGCGCCTCGACCAGCAGAAATTCACCCCTCCACTTT; CDR3aa: CASSASTSRNSPLHF
abundance: NA; d_gene: NA; j_gene: TRBJ1-5; v_gene: TRBV6-5; CDR3nt: TGTGCCAGCACGGGGGGGAATCAGCCCCAGCATTTT; CDR3aa: CASTGGNQPQHF
abundance: NA; d_gene: TRBD2; j_gene: TRBJ2-2; v_gene: TRBV14; CDR3nt: TGTGCCAGCAGCCGGCCTCTAGCGGGGGGTTCCCCCGGGGAGCTGTTTTTT; CDR3aa: CASSRPLAGGSPGELFF
abundance: NA; d_gene: NA; j_gene: TRBJ1-6; v_gene: TRBV19; CDR3nt: TGTGCCACAGCCTCTCCGCTCCTCTATAATTCACCCCTCCACTTT; CDR3aa: CATASPLLYNSPLHF
abundance: NA; d_gene: NA; j_gene: TRBJ1-1; v_gene: TRBV7-9; CDR3nt: TGTGCCAGCAGCCCGTTAGGCGGTCTAACTGAAGCTTTCTTT; CDR3aa: CASSPLGGLTEAFF
abundance: NA; d_gene: NA; j_gene: TRBJ2-1; v_gene: TRBV12-3/TRBV12-4; CDR3nt: TGTGCCAGCAGTCGCCTTTACAATGAGCAGTTCTTC; CDR3aa: CASSRLYNEQFF
abundance: NA; d_gene: TRBD1; j_gene: TRBJ2-3; v_gene: TRBV7-2; CDR3nt: TGTGCCAGCAGCTTACTACCGGGACAGGGTGCAAAAGATACGCAGTATTTT; CDR3aa: CASSLLPGQGAKDTQYF
abundance: NA; d_gene: NA; j_gene: TRBJ1-4; v_gene: TRBV28; CDR3nt: TGTGCCACCCTGGGGCTCTCAGGATATAATGAAAAACTGTTTTTT; CDR3aa: CATLGLSGYNEKLFF
abundance: few; d_gene: NA; j_gene: TRBJ1-2; v_gene: TRBV4-3; CDR3nt: TGCGCCAGCAGCCAAGATAGGACGGCCGTCAAATATGGCTACACCTTC; CDR3aa: CASSQDRTAVKYGYTF
abundance: NA; d_gene: NA; j_gene: TRBJ2-3; v_gene: TRBV24-1; CDR3nt: TGTGCCACCGAGGGGGTGGCGCCGGACGATACGCAGTATTTT; CDR3aa: CATEGVAPDDTQYF
abundance: NA; d_gene: TRBD1; j_gene: TRBJ1-2; v_gene: TRBV5-6; CDR3nt: TGTGCCAGCAGCGGCGGGACAGGGGCTAACTATGGCTACACCTTC; CDR3aa: CASSGGTGANYGYTF
abundance: NA; d_gene: NA; j_gene: TRBJ1-2; v_gene: TRBV19; CDR3nt: TGTGCCAGTAGTCGAGGGGCCCAGACCCCCTATGGCTACACCTTC; CDR3aa: CASSRGAQTPYGYTF
abundance: few; d_gene: NA; j_gene: TRBJ1-1; v_gene: TRBV10-3; CDR3nt: TGTGCCATCAGTGAGTCGGGGGACGAGGCTTTCTTT; CDR3aa: CAISESGDEAFF
abundance: NA; d_gene: NA; j_gene: TRBJ1-5; v_gene: TRBV30; CDR3nt: TGTGCCTGGAATGACGGAGGGGGACAGCCCCAGCATTTT; CDR3aa: CAWNDGGGQPQHF
abundance: NA; d_gene: NA; j_gene: TRBJ1-5; v_gene: TRBV3-1/TRBV3-2; CDR3nt: TGTGCCAGCAGCCAAGATCTAGGTTCCAATCAGCCCCAGCATTTT; CDR3aa: CASSQDLGSNQPQHF
abundance: NA; d_gene: TRBD2; j_gene: TRBJ2-1; v_gene: TRBV28; CDR3nt: TGTGCCAGCAGTCTCCGGACTAGCGGGAGGGCCGGAGAGCAGTTCTTC; CDR3aa: CASSLRTSGRAGEQFF
abundance: NA; d_gene: TRBD1; j_gene: TRBJ1-3; v_gene: TRBV5-5; CDR3nt: TGTGCCAGCAGTGGACAGGGAGAACCTGGAAACACCATATATTTT; CDR3aa: CASSGQGEPGNTIYF
abundance: NA; d_gene: NA; j_gene: TRBJ2-2; v_gene: TRBV20-1; CDR3nt: TGCAGTGCTAGTGGGCAGCGAACAACCGGGGAGCTGTTTTTT; CDR3aa: CSASGQRTTGELFF
abundance: NA; d_gene: NA; j_gene: TRBJ2-5; v_gene: TRBV7-8; CDR3nt: TGTGCCAGCAGCCCACAGAAAGAGACCCAGTACTTC; CDR3aa: CASSPQKETQYF
abundance: NA; d_gene: TRBD1; j_gene: TRBJ2-5; v_gene: TRBV7-9; CDR3nt: TGTGCCAGCAGCTTGGGACAGAGCCAAGAGACCCAGTACTTC; CDR3aa: CASSLGQSQETQYF
abundance: NA; d_gene: NA; j_gene: TRBJ1-2; v_gene: TRBV11-2; CDR3nt: TGTGCCAGCAGCCCGGCGGGACTTCTTTTAGCCGGCTACACCTTC; CDR3aa: CASSPAGLLLAGYTF
abundance: NA; d_gene: NA; j_gene: TRBJ1-5; v_gene: TRBV28; CDR3nt: TGTGCCAGCAGTTTAACGGGGGCGCGCAATCAGCCCCAGCATTTT; CDR3aa: CASSLTGARNQPQHF
abundance: NA; d_gene: NA; j_gene: TRBJ2-1; v_gene: TRBV9; CDR3nt: TGTGCCAGCAGCGTAGTGGCTAACTCTGAGCAGTTCTTC; CDR3aa: CASSVVANSEQFF
abundance: NA; d_gene: NA; j_gene: TRBJ1-1; v_gene: TRBV2; CDR3nt: TGTGCCAGCAGTGAGGAGGCAAAGGTGAAGGCTTTCTTT; CDR3aa: CASSEEAKVKAFF
abundance: NA; d_gene: NA; j_gene: TRBJ1-2; v_gene: TRBV7-2; CDR3nt: TGTGCCAGCAGCTTTTCCAGGGATAACTATGGCTACACCTTC; CDR3aa: CASSFSRDNYGYTF
abundance: NA; d_gene: TRBD2; j_gene: TRBJ2-3; v_gene: TRBV4-1; CDR3nt: TGCGCCAGCAGCCAGCGGGAGGGGGCCGGTACGCAGTATTTT; CDR3aa: CASSQREGAGTQYF
abundance: NA; d_gene: NA; j_gene: TRBJ2-3; v_gene: TRBV14; CDR3nt: TGTGCCAGCAGCCAAGATTGGGGTCCAGATACGCAGTATTTT; CDR3aa: CASSQDWGPDTQYF
abundance: NA; d_gene: NA; j_gene: TRBJ2-2; v_gene: TRBV7-2; CDR3nt: TGTGCCAGCAGCTTAGCTTACACCGGGGAGCTGTTTTTT; CDR3aa: CASSLAYTGELFF
abundance: NA; d_gene: NA; j_gene: TRBJ2-5; v_gene: TRBV7-2; CDR3nt: TGTGCCAGCAGCTTAGCTGAGACCCAGTACTTC; CDR3aa: CASSLAETQYF
abundance: NA; d_gene: TRBD2; j_gene: TRBJ2-7; v_gene: TRBV4-1; CDR3nt: TGCGCCAGCAGCCATATAGCGGGGGACTACTCCTACGAGCAGTACTTC; CDR3aa: CASSHIAGDYSYEQYF
abundance: NA; d_gene: NA; j_gene: TRBJ2-7; v_gene: TRBV29-1; CDR3nt: TGCAGCGTTGACGTCAGTCCCTACGAGCAGTACTTC; CDR3aa: CSVDVSPYEQYF
abundance: many; d_gene: TRBD1; j_gene: TRBJ1-1; v_gene: TRBV14; CDR3nt: TGTGCCAGCAGCCAACAGGGGGCGGTTTCCACTGAAGCTTTCTTT; CDR3aa: CASSQQGAVSTEAFF
abundance: once; d_gene: NA; j_gene: TRBJ1-1; v_gene: TRBV11-3; CDR3nt: TGTGCCAGCAGCCCCAGGCAGCGGGGCTCCAATGCAAACACTGAAGCTTTCTTT; CDR3aa: CASSPRQRGSNANTEAFF
abundance: NA; d_gene: TRBD1; j_gene: TRBJ1-6; v_gene: TRBV30; CDR3nt: TGTGCCTGGAGGGGACAGGGGTCCTATAATTCACCCCTCCACTTT; CDR3aa: CAWRGQGSYNSPLHF
abundance: NA; d_gene: TRBD1; j_gene: TRBJ1-5; v_gene: TRBV5-1; CDR3nt: TGCGCCAGCAGCCTGGTGGGTTTTGGACAGGGGGAGCAGCCCCAGCATTTT; CDR3aa: CASSLVGFGQGEQPQHF
abundance: once; d_gene: NA; j_gene: TRBJ1-2; v_gene: TRBV7-2; CDR3nt: TGTGCCAGCAGCCTGGGTGACGCCTGGGTCGATGGCTACACCTTC; CDR3aa: CASSLGDAWVDGYTF
abundance: NA; d_gene: NA; j_gene: TRBJ1-1; v_gene: TRBV7-2; CDR3nt: TGTGCCAGCAGCTTATTTGAGGGCACTGAAGCTTTCTTT; CDR3aa: CASSLFEGTEAFF
abundance: few; d_gene: TRBD1; j_gene: TRBJ2-6; v_gene: TRBV23-1; CDR3nt: TGCGCCAGCATGACAGGGGGCGCGTTCTCTGGGGCCAACGTCCTGACTTTC; CDR3aa: CASMTGGAFSGANVLTF
abundance: NA; d_gene: NA; j_gene: TRBJ1-1; v_gene: TRBV29-1; CDR3nt: TGCAGCGTTGCTCGGTTAGGTGACATGAACACTGAAGCTTTCTTT; CDR3aa: CSVARLGDMNTEAFF
abundance: once; d_gene: NA; j_gene: TRBJ2-1; v_gene: TRBV4-3; CDR3nt: TGCGCCAGCAGCCAAGAGCCACCCGGGGGATACAATGAGCAGTTCTTC; CDR3aa: CASSQEPPGGYNEQFF
abundance: NA; d_gene: NA; j_gene: TRBJ2-1; v_gene: TRBV12-3/TRBV12-4; CDR3nt: TGTGCCAGCAGTTTGGAGACTGCAAATGAGCAGTTCTTC; CDR3aa: CASSLETANEQFF
abundance: NA; d_gene: TRBD1; j_gene: TRBJ1-2; v_gene: TRBV11-2; CDR3nt: TGTGCCAGCAGCTCAGGAGGGACAGCTTATGGCTACACCTTC; CDR3aa: CASSSGGTAYGYTF
abundance: once; d_gene: NA; j_gene: TRBJ2-3; v_gene: TRBV27; CDR3nt: TGTGCCAGCAGTTTATCCCCTAGCAGGACCGATACGCAGTATTTT; CDR3aa: CASSLSPSRTDTQYF
abundance: NA; d_gene: TRBD1; j_gene: TRBJ1-1; v_gene: TRBV7-2; CDR3nt: TGTGCCAGCAGCTGGGACAGGGGGCGGAACACTGAAGCTTTCTTT; CDR3aa: CASSWDRGRNTEAFF
abundance: NA; d_gene: NA; j_gene: TRBJ1-1; v_gene: TRBV7-2; CDR3nt: TGTGCCAGCAGCTTAGACAGTAATGTGAACACTGAAGCTTTCTTT; CDR3aa: CASSLDSNVNTEAFF
abundance: NA; d_gene: NA; j_gene: TRBJ2-7; v_gene: TRBV25-1; CDR3nt: TGTGCCACCTACTCCTACGAGCAGTACTTC; CDR3aa: CATYSYEQYF
abundance: NA; d_gene: NA; j_gene: TRBJ2-3; v_gene: TRBV5-1; CDR3nt: TGCGCCAGCAGCCCCTCGTTAATCACAGATACGCAGTATTTT; CDR3aa: CASSPSLITDTQYF
abundance: NA; d_gene: NA; j_gene: TRBJ1-3; v_gene: TRBV7-2; CDR3nt: TGTGCCAGCAGCCTGTATGGAAACACCATATATTTT; CDR3aa: CASSLYGNTIYF
abundance: NA; d_gene: TRBD1; j_gene: TRBJ1-3; v_gene: TRBV10-3; CDR3nt: TGTGCCATCAGTGACCCGGACAGGGCGAGCATCTCTGGAAACACCATATATTTT; CDR3aa: CAISDPDRASISGNTIYF
abundance: NA; d_gene: NA; j_gene: TRBJ1-5; v_gene: TRBV7-2; CDR3nt: TGTGCCAGCAGCGCGCCAGGGAGGGCCCAGCATTTT; CDR3aa: CASSAPGRAQHF
abundance: NA; d_gene: NA; j_gene: TRBJ2-6; v_gene: TRBV4-3; CDR3nt: TGCGCCAGCAGCCAAGATCCCACAATGAACTCTGGGGCCAACGTCCTGACTTTC; CDR3aa: CASSQDPTMNSGANVLTF
abundance: NA; d_gene: TRBD1; j_gene: TRBJ1-2; v_gene: TRBV18; CDR3nt: TGTGCCAGCTCACCGTTGGACAGGGGCGGCTATGGCTACACCTTC; CDR3aa: CASSPLDRGGYGYTF